These 20 T cell receptor beta chains share one sample of origin, sequenced in a study of blood T cell repertoires in COVID-19. TCRdb keeps only in-frame clones here, not all; method: immunoSEQ multiplex PCR. The repertoire holds roughly 250,000 clones, with roughly 83% as singletons. Material for sequencing was peripheral blood. These receptors were collected from a woman aged 80 or over with acute or convalescent COVID-19.

This chain joins TRBV2 and TRBJ2-1, with 12 bases identical to TRBD2. This CDR3 comprises 15 residues. Germline values: CDR1 SNHLY, CDR2 FYNNEI. V was clipped by 6 bases and J by 5 bases; unmatched bases: 5. In DNA, the CDR3 is TGTGCCAGCAGATACCTAGCGGGGGGGAACAATGAGCAGTTCTTC. This sequence encodes CASRYLAGGNNEQFF.

The V gene is TRBV5-4, the J gene TRBJ1-3; possibly TRBD1 for D (6 bases). CDR1 is SGHNT and CDR2 is YYREEE in the germline V gene (reference sequence). CDR3 size: 14 residues. V was cut by 4 bases and J by 4 bases, with 12 bases left in between. The CDR3 protein is CASSQPGQGNTIYF. The CDR3 region has the DNA TGTGCCAGCAGCCAGCCGGGACAAGGAAACACCATATATTTT.

Here the CDR3 DNA reads TGTGCCGGGGACAGGGGCGGGAACACTGAAGCTTTCTTT. Translated: CAGDRGGNTEAFF. V is TRBV2 and J is TRBJ1-1; 10 bases are shared with TRBD1. Trimming at V came to 11 bases and at J to 1 base, leaving 4 bases not matched to a gene. The CDR3 has 13 residues. Germline lookup yields CDR1 SNHLY and CDR2 FYNNEI.

The chain recombines TRBV2 with TRBJ1-5; weak D call: TRBD1 (6 bases). Germline lookup yields CDR1 SNHLY and CDR2 FYNNEI. The CDR3 is 14 amino acids. The ends were cut back, 5 bases at V and 6 bases at J, with 14 bases in the middle. The CDR3 is CASSQQGKGQPQHF. The CDR3 bases are TGTGCCAGCAGTCAACAGGGTAAAGGTCAGCCCCAGCATTTT.

The V call is TRBV9, the J call TRBJ1-5; 8 bases agree with TRBD1. J was trimmed by 3 bases and V by 0 bases; bases with no gene match: 2. The germline gives CDR1 SGDLS, CDR2 YYNGEE. The CDR3 runs 15 residues. This CDR3 reads CASSVGQGNNQPQHF. For the CDR3, the DNA is TGTGCCAGCAGCGTAGGACAGGGGAACAATCAGCCCCAGCATTTT.

This chain uses TRBV11-2 with TRBJ2-5, with TRBD1 identical over 9 bases. This CDR3 has 16 amino acids. J gave up 5 bases and V 4 bases, and 11 bases lay outside the gene matches. Germline assignment: CDR1 SGHAT and CDR2 FQNNGV. DNA of the CDR3: TGTGCCAGCAGCTCCGCCGGGACAGGGTGGGGGGAGACCCAGTACTTC. Its translation is CASSSAGTGWGETQYF.

The chain couples TRBV28 to TRBJ2-7, with 9 bases that match TRBD1. The CDR3 extends over 14 amino acids. V lost 5 bases, J lost 3 bases, and 5 bases stayed unmatched. Per the germline V gene, CDR1 is MDHEN and CDR2 is SYDVKM. The CDR3 loop reads CASSTGGKGYEQYF. For the CDR3, the DNA is TGTGCCAGCAGTACAGGGGGCAAGGGCTACGAGCAGTACTTC.

The V call is TRBV19, the J call TRBJ1-6, with 9 bases lining up with TRBD1. Germline V gene lookup returns CDR1 LNHDA and CDR2 SQIVND (reference sequence). The CDR3 has 16 amino acids. V lost 2 bases to trimming and J lost 5 bases; unmatched junction nucleotides: 4. In nucleotides, the CDR3 is TGTGCCAGTAGTATAAGAAGGACAGGGGATAATTCACCCCTCCACTTT. This encodes CASSIRRTGDNSPLHF.

The chain recombines TRBV3-1 (or the pseudogene TRBV3-2) with TRBJ2-3, with D perhaps matching TRBD2 (6 bases). Per the germline V gene, CDR1 is LGHDT and CDR2 is YNNKEL (reference sequence). V lost 2 bases and J lost 7, with 10 bases in between. The CDR3 consists of 13 residues. The DNA for the CDR3 is TGTGCCAGCAGCCAATGGAGGGGTTATACGCAGTATTTT. Translation gives CASSQWRGYTQYF.

The V gene is TRBV11-3, the J gene TRBJ2-7, with 9 bases lining up with TRBD2. Trimming removed 1 base from V and 7 bases from J; junction bases left unmatched: 2. The CDR3 covers 13 residues. Germline CDR1 is SGHNT and CDR2 is YENEEA. The CDR3: CASSLGAGGEQYF. The CDR3 DNA reads TGTGCCAGCAGCTTAGGGGCGGGAGGGGAGCAGTACTTC.

The CDR3 is CASSSQGRTDTQYF. CDR3 nucleotides: TGTGCCAGCAGTTCACAGGGGAGAACAGATACGCAGTATTTT. The V and J genes are TRBV2 and TRBJ2-3, with 7 bases that match TRBD1. Unmatched junction bases numbered 5, after V lost 5 bases and J lost 3 bases. The germline V gene encodes CDR1 SNHLY and CDR2 FYNNEI. This CDR3 spans 14 amino acids.

J is TRBJ1-1 and V is TRBV28; weak D call: TRBD1 (5 bases). In germline, CDR1 is MDHEN, CDR2 SYDVKM. The length of the CDR3 is 14 residues. The V end lost 6 bases, the J end lost 4 bases, and 15 bases lay between the germline ends. CDR3 loop: CASSTGGGITEAFF. In nucleotides, the CDR3 is TGTGCCAGCAGCACCGGGGGGGGGATCACTGAAGCTTTCTTT.

The chain joins TRBV7-9 to TRBJ2-2; D might be TRBD2 (5 bases). The CDR3 runs 16 residues. The V gene's germline CDR1 is SEHNR and CDR2 FQNEAQ (reference sequence). Deletions cut 3 bases from V and 0 bases from J, with 11 bases between. The CDR3 is CASSFPRGANTGELFF. CDR3 nucleotide sequence: TGTGCCAGCAGCTTCCCCCGGGGAGCGAACACCGGGGAGCTGTTTTTT.

CDR3 protein: CAWSVGGRSSYEQYF. The DNA for the CDR3 is TGTGCCTGGAGTGTAGGGGGCAGGAGCTCCTACGAGCAGTACTTC. The chain uses TRBV30 and TRBJ2-7; TRBD1 matches 7 bases. The CDR3 runs to 15 residues. The ends lost 0 bases at V and 0 bases at J; junction bases unmatched: 5. Germline CDR1 is GTSNPN and CDR2 is SVGIG (reference sequence).

In this sample, this clone turned up a few times. The chain couples TRBV28 to TRBJ1-2; TRBD1 matches at 7 bases. V lost 5 bases and J lost 0; bases outside the gene matches: 6. The CDR3 has 15 amino acids. Germline CDR1 reads MDHEN; CDR2 reads SYDVKM. The CDR3 protein is CASSPGTEANYGYTF. The CDR3 DNA sequence: TGTGCCAGCAGTCCCGGGACAGAAGCTAACTATGGCTACACCTTC.

The chain has TRBV5-1 and TRBJ2-2; D perhaps matches TRBD1 (6 bases). V was trimmed by 7 bases and J by 5 bases, leaving 18 bases between them. Germline-derived CDR1 and CDR2 are SGHRS and YFSETQ. This CDR3 region has 15 residues. The CDR3 here is CASRPPATGTGELFF. CDR3 nucleotides: TGCGCCAGCCGCCCGCCAGCAACAGGGACCGGGGAGCTGTTTTTT.

This chain connects TRBV6-6 to TRBJ1-2; tentatively, D is TRBD1 (5 bases). The CDR3 sequence is 17 residues long. Per the germline V gene, CDR1 is MNHNY and CDR2 is SVGAGI (reference sequence). Trimming pared 5 bases from V and 2 bases from J, leaving 21 bases between. This CDR3 reads CASSPTTSRQNNYGYTF. The CDR3 DNA reads TGTGCCAGCAGTCCTACCACCTCGCGACAGAACAACTATGGCTACACCTTC.

V is TRBV18 and J is TRBJ2-5; TRBD2 matches at 13 bases. The CDR3 length is 16 residues. The junction had 6 bases not matched to a gene; V was cut back by 3 bases and J by 5 bases. From germline, CDR1 is KGHSH and CDR2 LQKENI. The CDR3 spells CASSPGLAGDSETQYF. DNA of the CDR3: TGTGCCAGCTCACCCGGACTAGCGGGGGATTCGGAGACCCAGTACTTC.

For this clone: Other nucleotide sequences from this sample produce the same CDR3. The V and J genes are TRBV12-3 or TRBV12-4 and TRBJ1-1; 7 positions agree with TRBD1. V shed 5 bases and J 5 bases; nucleotides not matched to a gene: 2. This CDR3 region has 12 residues. CDR3 sequence: CASSDRDTEAFF. The CDR3 region has the DNA TGTGCCAGCAGTGACAGGGATACTGAAGCTTTCTTT.

The rearrangement uses TRBV10-3 and TRBJ2-7, with 7 bases that match TRBD1. V lost 6 bases and J lost 0; bases outside the gene matches: 5. CDR1 is ENHRY, CDR2 SYGVKD, per germline. CDR3 length equals 14 residues. The CDR3: CAISGQVSSYEQYF. CDR3 coding DNA: TGTGCCATCAGCGGACAGGTGAGCTCCTACGAGCAGTACTTC.